One and the same sample provided the 3 T cell receptor beta chains below, sequenced in a study of cytomegalovirus exposure and HLA in healthy donors. The study ran its PCR with 60 Vbeta and 13 Jbeta primers. Assay used: immunoSEQ multiplex PCR; TCRdb lists only in-frame clones, some missing. The sample has approximately 150,000 clones, over 60% seen once; the top ten hold less than 2%. The sample was PBMCs. The receptors derive from a man in his forties in good health and CMV-seronegative.

V gene TRBV19 combines with J gene TRBJ2-1, with 7 nucleotides matching TRBD2. V shed 4 bases and J 10 bases; nucleotides not matched to a gene: 19. Germline CDR1 is LNHDA and CDR2 is SQIVND (reference sequence). The CDR3 is 17 amino acids. The CDR3 spells CASSTPFMTDVGGEQFF. The CDR3 nucleotides read TGTGCCAGTAGTACCCCTTTCATGACAGACGTGGGGGGGGAGCAGTTCTTC.

The rearrangement uses TRBV29-1 and TRBJ2-5, with TRBD2 matching 9 bases. CDR1 and CDR2 from the germline V gene are SQVTM and ANQGSEA. V was clipped by 1 base and J by 3 bases; unmatched bases: 3. The CDR3 has 14 amino acids. Here the CDR3 DNA reads TGCAGCGTTGAAGTGGGACTAGCCAAAGAGACCCAGTACTTC. The encoded protein is CSVEVGLAKETQYF. The full variable domain, rest sourced from reference TRBV29-1 and TRBJ2-5, is SAVISQKPSRDICQRGTSLTIQCQVDSQVTMMFWYRQQPGQSLTLIATANQGSEATYESGFVIDKFPISRPNLTFSTLTVSNMSPEDSSIYLCSVEVGLAKETQYFGPGTRLLVL.

V and J are TRBV19 and TRBJ1-1, with a weak D call TRBD1 (6 bases). V lost 5 bases, J lost 0 bases, and 19 bases lay in between. The CDR3 is made up of 17 amino acids. CDR1 LNHDA and CDR2 SQIVND come from the germline V gene (reference sequence). The CDR3 protein is CASSASGERSLNTEAFF. The CDR3 DNA follows: TGTGCCAGTAGTGCATCAGGGGAACGCTCCCTGAACACTGAAGCTTTCTTT.